The T cell receptor beta chain described here comes from a study of shared clonotypes between healthy human individuals. V shed 5 bases and J 5 bases; nucleotides not matched to a gene: 5. Per the germline V gene, CDR1 is SGHTA and CDR2 is FQGNSA. The CDR3 totals 13 residues. Genomic DNA of every subset was divided equally among multiple immunoSEQ plates. Profiled with immunoSEQ multiplex PCR; TCRdb holds only in-frame clones, not every one. The sample has some 1 million clones, around four fifths seen once; the top ten hold about 1.5%. This receptor was identified in a man between 18 and 35 years old in good health. The sample consisted of memory CD4+ T cells sorted from blood. Stated subset: CD45RA-negative fraction. V usage is TRBV7-2 and J usage is TRBJ2-7; 8 bases agree with TRBD1. Written as DNA, the CDR3 is TGTGCCAGCAGCAAGGACAGGGATGACGAGCAGTACTTC. Translation: CASSKDRDDEQYF.